The source of this T cell receptor (beta chain) is a study of blood T cell repertoires in COVID-19. Study overall: PBMCs, B-cell-depleted T cells, or T cells were the source of the cDNA or gDNA that made up the material.

Using immunoSEQ multiplex PCR, the repertoire was profiled, and TCRdb retains in-frame clones only, with some absent. The sample contains about 68,000 clones, around 90% of which appear only once. V lost 4 bases to trimming and J lost 7 bases, with 16 bases between them. There are 14 residues in the CDR3. Germline lookup yields CDR1 KGHDR and CDR2 SFDVKD. Sequences were obtained from peripheral blood. The receptor's source is a human donor in a cohort sampled during active COVID-19. The chain recombines TRBV24-1 with TRBJ2-7; possibly TRBD1 for D (6 bases). The CDR3 here is CATSDTYPGAEQYF. The CDR3 bases are TGTGCCACCAGTGACACGTACCCAGGGGCGGAGCAGTACTTC.